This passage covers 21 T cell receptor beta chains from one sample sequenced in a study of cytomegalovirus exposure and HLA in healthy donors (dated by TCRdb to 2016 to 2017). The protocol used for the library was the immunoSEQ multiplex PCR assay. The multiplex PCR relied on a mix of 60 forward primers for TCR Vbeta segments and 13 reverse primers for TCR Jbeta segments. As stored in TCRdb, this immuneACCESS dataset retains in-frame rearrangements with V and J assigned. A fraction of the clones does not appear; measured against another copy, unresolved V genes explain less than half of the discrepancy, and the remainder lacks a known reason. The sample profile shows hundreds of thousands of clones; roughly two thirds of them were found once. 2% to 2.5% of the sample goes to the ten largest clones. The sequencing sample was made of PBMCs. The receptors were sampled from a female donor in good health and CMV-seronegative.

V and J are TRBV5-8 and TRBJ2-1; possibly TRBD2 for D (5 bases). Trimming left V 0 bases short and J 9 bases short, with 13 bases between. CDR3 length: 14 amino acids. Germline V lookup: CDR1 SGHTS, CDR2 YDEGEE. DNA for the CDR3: TGTGCCAGCAGCTTGGATCGGGGTCGGGGTGAGCAGTTCTTC. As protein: CASSLDRGRGEQFF.

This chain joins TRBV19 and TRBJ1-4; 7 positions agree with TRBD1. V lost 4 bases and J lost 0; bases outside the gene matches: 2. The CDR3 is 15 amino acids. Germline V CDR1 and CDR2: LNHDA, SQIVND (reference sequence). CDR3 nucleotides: TGTGCCAGTAGTACCGGGACAGCAACTAATGAAAAACTGTTTTTT. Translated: CASSTGTATNEKLFF.

CDR3 nucleotide sequence: TGCAGTACCTCAAGAGGGACTACCGGGGAGCTGTTTTTT. It encodes CSTSRGTTGELFF. The J gene is TRBJ2-2, the V gene TRBV29-1; the D gene is possibly TRBD2 (6 bases). The germline gives CDR1 SQVTM, CDR2 ANQGSEA. The CDR3 covers 13 residues.

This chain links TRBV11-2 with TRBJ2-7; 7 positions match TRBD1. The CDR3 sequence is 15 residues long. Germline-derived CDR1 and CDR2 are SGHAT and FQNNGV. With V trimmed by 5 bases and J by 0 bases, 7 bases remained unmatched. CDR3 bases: TGTGCCAGCAGCCCAAGGGGACAGAGCTCCTACGAGCAGTACTTC. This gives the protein CASSPRGQSSYEQYF.

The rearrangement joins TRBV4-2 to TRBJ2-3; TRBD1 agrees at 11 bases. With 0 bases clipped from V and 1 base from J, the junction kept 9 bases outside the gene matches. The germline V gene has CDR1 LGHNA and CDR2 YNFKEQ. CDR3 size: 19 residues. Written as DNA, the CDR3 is TGTGCCAGCAGCCAAGATGTGGACAGGGGGCGCTTGGGCACAGATACGCAGTATTTT. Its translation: CASSQDVDRGRLGTDTQYF.

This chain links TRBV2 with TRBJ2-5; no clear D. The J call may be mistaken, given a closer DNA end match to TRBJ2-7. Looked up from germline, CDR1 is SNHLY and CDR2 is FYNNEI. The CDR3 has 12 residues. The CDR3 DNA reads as TGTGCCAGCAGTGAAGTAAGCCACGAGCAGTACTTC. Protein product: CASSEVSHEQYF.

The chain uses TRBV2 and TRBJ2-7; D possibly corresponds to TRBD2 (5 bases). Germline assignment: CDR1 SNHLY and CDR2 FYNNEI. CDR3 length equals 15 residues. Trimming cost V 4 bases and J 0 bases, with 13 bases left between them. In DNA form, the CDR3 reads TGTGCCAGCAGTGGAACGGGGAGAGGCTCCTACGAGCAGTACTTC. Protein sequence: CASSGTGRGSYEQYF.

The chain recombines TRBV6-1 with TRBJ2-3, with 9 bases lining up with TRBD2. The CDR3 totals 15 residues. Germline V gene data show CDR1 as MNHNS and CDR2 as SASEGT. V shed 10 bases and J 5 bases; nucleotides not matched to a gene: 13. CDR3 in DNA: TGTGCCACCCTTCTCCCAGCGGGAGGCGTAGATACGCAGTATTTT. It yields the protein CATLLPAGGVDTQYF.

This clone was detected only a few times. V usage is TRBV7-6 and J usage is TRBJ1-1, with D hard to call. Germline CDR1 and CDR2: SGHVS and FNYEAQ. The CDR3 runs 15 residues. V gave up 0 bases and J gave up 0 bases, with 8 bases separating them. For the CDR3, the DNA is TGTGCCAGCAGCTTAGCTAGCGGGATGAACACTGAAGCTTTCTTT. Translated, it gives CASSLASGMNTEAFF.

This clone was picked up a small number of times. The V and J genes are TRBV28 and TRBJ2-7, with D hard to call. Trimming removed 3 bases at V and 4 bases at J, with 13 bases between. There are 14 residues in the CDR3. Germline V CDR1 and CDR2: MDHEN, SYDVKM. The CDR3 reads CASSFDPRGYEQYF. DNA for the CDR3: TGTGCCAGCAGTTTTGACCCTCGAGGTTACGAGCAGTACTTC.

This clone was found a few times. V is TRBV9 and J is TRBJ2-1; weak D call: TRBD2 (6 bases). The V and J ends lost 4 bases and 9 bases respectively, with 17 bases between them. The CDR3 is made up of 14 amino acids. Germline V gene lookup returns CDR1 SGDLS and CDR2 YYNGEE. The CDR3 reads CASSFGAKRAEQFF. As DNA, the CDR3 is TGTGCCAGCAGCTTCGGAGCGAAGCGGGCTGAGCAGTTCTTC. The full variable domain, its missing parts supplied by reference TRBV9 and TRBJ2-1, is DSGVTQTPKHLITATGQRVTLRCSPRSGDLSVYWYQQSLDQGLQFLIQYYNGEERAKGNILERFSAQQFPDLHSELNLSSLELGDSALYFCASSFGAKRAEQFFGPGTRLTVL.

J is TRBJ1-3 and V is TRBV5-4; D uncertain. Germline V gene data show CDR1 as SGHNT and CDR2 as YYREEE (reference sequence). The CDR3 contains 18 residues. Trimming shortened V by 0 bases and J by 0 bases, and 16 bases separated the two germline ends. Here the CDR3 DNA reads TGTGCCAGCAGCTTGGGTGGAGGTCCAGGTACCTCTGGAAACACCATATATTTT. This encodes CASSLGGGPGTSGNTIYF.

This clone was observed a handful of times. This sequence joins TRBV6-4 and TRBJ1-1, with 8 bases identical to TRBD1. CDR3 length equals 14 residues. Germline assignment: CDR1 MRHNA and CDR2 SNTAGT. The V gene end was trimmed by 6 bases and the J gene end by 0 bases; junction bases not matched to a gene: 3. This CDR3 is CASSQTGVNTEAFF. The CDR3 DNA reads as TGTGCCAGCAGCCAGACAGGGGTGAACACTGAAGCTTTCTTT.

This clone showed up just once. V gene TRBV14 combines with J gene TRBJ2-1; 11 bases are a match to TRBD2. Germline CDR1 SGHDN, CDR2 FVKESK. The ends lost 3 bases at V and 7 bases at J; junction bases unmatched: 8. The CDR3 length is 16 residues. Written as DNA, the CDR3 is TGTGCCAGCAGCCAGCAACTAGCGGGAGCGGGGAATGAGCAGTTCTTC. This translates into CASSQQLAGAGNEQFF.

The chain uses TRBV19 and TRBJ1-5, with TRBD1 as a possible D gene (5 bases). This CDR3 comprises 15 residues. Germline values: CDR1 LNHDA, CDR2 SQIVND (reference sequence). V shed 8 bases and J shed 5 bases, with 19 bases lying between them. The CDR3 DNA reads TGTGCCAGTGACCTTGGCAGGGAAGGCCATCAGCCCCAGCATTTT. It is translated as CASDLGREGHQPQHF.

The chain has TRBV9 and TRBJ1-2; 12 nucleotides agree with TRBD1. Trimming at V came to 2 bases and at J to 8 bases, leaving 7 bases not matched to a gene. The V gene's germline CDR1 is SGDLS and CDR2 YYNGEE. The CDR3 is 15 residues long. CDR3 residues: CASSVGGQGAVGYTF. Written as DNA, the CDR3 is TGTGCCAGCAGCGTGGGGGGACAGGGGGCGGTCGGCTACACCTTC. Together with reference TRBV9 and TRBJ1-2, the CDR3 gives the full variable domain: DSGVTQTPKHLITATGQRVTLRCSPRSGDLSVYWYQQSLDQGLQFLIQYYNGEERAKGNILERFSAQQFPDLHSELNLSSLELGDSALYFCASSVGGQGAVGYTFGSGTRLTVV.

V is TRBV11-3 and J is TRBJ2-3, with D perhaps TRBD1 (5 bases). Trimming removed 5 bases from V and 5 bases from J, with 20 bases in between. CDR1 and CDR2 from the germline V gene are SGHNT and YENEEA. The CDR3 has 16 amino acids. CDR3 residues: CASSLGVATLVDTQYF. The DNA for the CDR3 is TGTGCCAGCAGCCTAGGGGTAGCCACTTTAGTAGATACGCAGTATTTT.

The chain's CDR3 is CASSSSGQLNLGDYGYTF. CDR3 DNA: TGTGCCAGTAGTTCTTCCGGACAGCTGAATCTTGGGGACTATGGCTACACCTTC. The V gene is TRBV19, the J gene TRBJ1-2; possible D gene TRBD1, 6 bases. The V end was cut by 5 bases, the J end by 3 bases, with 25 bases between. Germline V lookup: CDR1 LNHDA, CDR2 SQIVND (reference sequence). The CDR3 is 18 residues long.

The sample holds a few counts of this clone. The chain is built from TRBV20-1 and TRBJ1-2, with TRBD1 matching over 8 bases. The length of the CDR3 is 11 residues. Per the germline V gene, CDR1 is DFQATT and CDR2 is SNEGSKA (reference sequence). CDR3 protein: CRPGGTHGYTF. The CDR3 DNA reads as TGCAGGCCAGGGGGCACCCATGGCTACACCTTC.

The CDR3 region is CASTGTGSWNEQFF. The CDR3 region has the DNA TGTGCCAGCACCGGGACAGGGTCCTGGAATGAGCAGTTCTTC. This chain uses TRBV9 with TRBJ2-1; 9 bases line up with TRBD1. The CDR3 contains 14 residues. CDR1 and CDR2 (germline): SGDLS, YYNGEE. The junction had 8 bases not matched to a gene; V was cut back by 6 bases and J by 7 bases.

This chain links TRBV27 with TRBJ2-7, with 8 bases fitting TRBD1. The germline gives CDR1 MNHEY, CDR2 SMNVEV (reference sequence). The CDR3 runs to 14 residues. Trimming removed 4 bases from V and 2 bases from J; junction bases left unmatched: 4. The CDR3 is CASSSRQGPYEQYF. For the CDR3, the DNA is TGTGCCAGCAGTTCTCGACAGGGGCCCTACGAGCAGTACTTC.